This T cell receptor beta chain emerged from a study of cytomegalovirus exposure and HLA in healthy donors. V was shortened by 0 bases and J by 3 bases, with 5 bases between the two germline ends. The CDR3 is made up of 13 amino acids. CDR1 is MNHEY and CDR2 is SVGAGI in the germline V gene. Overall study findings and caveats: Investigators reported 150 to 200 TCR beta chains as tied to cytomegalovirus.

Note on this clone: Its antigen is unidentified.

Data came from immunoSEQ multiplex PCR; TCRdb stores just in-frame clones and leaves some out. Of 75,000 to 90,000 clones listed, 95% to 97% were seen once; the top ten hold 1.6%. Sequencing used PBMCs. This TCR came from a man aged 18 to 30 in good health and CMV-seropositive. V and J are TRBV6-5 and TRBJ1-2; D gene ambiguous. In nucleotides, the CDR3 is TGTGCCAGCAGTTACTCGAGAGACTATGGCTACACCTTC. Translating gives CASSYSRDYGYTF.